This T cell receptor beta chain appears in the sequencing data of a study of blood T cell repertoires in COVID-19. In the study overall: Samples taken during acute and convalescent COVID-19 were collected in the United States, Italy and Spain. PBMCs, B-cell-depleted T cells, or T cells were the source of the cDNA or gDNA that made up the material.

J was trimmed by 2 bases and V by 6 bases; bases with no gene match: 15. CDR3 length: 18 residues. Germline V gene sequence: CDR1 WNHNN, CDR2 SYGVQD (reference sequence). Authors' processing steps: Reference gene primer amplification in the assay estimated nucleated cell counts. Profiled with immunoSEQ multiplex PCR; TCRdb holds only in-frame clones, not every one. D and trimming were read from the DNA, whereas the V and J calls and clone size are those reported in that table. The sample has around 250,000 clones, roughly 85% seen once; the top ten hold 4.5% to 5.5%. The V call is TRBV10-1, the J call TRBJ2-7, with 11 positions matching TRBD2. The sequencing sample was made of peripheral blood. This sequence originates from a middle-aged man with active or convalescent COVID-19. In DNA, the CDR3 is TGCGCCAGCAGCCTAACTCAGACTAGCGGGGATACTACCTACGAGCAGTACTTC. Its protein product is CASSLTQTSGDTTYEQYF.